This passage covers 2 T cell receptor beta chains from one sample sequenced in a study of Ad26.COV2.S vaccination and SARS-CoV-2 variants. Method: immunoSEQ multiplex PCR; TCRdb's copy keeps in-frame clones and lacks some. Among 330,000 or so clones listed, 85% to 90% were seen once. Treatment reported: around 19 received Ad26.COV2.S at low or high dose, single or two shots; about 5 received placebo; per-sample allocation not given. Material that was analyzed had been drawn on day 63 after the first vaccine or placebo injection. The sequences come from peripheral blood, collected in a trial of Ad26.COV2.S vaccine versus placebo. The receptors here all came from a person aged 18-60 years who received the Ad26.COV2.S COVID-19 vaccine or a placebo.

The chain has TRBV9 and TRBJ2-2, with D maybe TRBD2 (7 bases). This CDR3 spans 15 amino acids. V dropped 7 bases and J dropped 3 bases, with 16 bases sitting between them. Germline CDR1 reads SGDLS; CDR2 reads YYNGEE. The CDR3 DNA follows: TGTGCCAGCCAGGGACGGGGGGCCGACACCGGGGAGCTGTTTTTT. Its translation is CASQGRGADTGELFF.

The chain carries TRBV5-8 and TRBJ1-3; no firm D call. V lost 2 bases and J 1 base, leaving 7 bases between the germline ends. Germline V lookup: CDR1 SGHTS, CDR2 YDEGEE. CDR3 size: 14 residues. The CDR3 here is CASSFGRSGNTIYF. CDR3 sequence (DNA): TGTGCCAGCAGCTTCGGACGGTCTGGAAACACCATATATTTT.